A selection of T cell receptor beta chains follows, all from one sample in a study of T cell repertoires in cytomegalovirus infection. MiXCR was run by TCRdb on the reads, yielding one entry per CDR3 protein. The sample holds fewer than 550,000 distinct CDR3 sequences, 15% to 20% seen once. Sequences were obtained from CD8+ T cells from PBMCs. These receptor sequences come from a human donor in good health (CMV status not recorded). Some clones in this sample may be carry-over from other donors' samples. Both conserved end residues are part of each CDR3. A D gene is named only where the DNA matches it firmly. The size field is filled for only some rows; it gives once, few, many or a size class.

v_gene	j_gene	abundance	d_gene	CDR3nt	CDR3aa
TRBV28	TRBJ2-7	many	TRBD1	TGTGCCAGCAGCCCCGGGACAGGGAACTACGAGCAGTACTTC	CASSPGTGNYEQYF
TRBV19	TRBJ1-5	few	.	TGTGCCAGTAGTATCCCACAGTATAGCAATCAGCCCCAGCATTTT	CASSIPQYSNQPQHF
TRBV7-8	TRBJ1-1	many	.	TGTGCCAGCAGCCCGTCCGAGGGGGAAAGGACTGAAGCTTTCTTT	CASSPSEGERTEAFF
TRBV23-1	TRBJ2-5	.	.	TGCGCCAGCAGTCTGAAGGGCGAGTTGAGGGATCTGAGGTGGGAGACCCAGTACTTC	CASSLKGELRDLRWETQYF
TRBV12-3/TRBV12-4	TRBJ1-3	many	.	TGTGCCAGCAAACTTTCGACAGTTACCTCTGGAAACACCATATATTTT	CASKLSTVTSGNTIYF
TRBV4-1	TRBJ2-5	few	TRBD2	TGCGCCAGCAGCCAGAGCGGGGGGTTTCAAGAGACCCAGTACTTC	CASSQSGGFQETQYF
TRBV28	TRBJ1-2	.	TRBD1	TGTGCCAGCGTAAGGCAGGGGGATGGCTACACCTTC	CASVRQGDGYTF
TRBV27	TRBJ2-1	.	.	TGTGCCAGCAGTTTATCGGTGGGGGAAGTTTACAATGAGCAGTTCTTC	CASSLSVGEVYNEQFF
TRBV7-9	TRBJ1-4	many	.	TGTGCCAGCAGCTCCCCCCTCGGGACAACTAATGAAAAACTGTTTTTT	CASSSPLGTTNEKLFF
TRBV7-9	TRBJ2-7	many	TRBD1	TGTGCCAGCAGCTCAAGTCTAGGGACAGGGCTGTACGAGCAGTACTTC	CASSSSLGTGLYEQYF
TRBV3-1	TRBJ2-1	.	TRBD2	TGTGCCAACGACGGACTAGCGGGGAATGAGCAGTTCTTC	CANDGLAGNEQFF
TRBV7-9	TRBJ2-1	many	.	TGTGCCAGCAGCCAGGGGGGCGGGACCATTATAATCAGACAGTTCTTC	CASSQGGGTIIIRQFF
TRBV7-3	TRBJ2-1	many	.	TGTGCCAGCAGCTTAAAGGAGCAGCGCCCCTACAATGAGCAGTTCTTC	CASSLKEQRPYNEQFF
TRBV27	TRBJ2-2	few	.	TGTGCCAGCAGTTCCTCCAGGGTAACGAACACCGGGGAGCTGTTTTTT	CASSSSRVTNTGELFF
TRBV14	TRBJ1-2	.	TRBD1	TGTGCCAGCAGCCAAGAGGGGACAGGTCCCGTCTATGGCTACACCTTC	CASSQEGTGPVYGYTF
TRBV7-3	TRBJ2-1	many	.	TGTGCCAGCAGCTTAGGCGGGGCTCCGGATGAGCAGTTCTTC	CASSLGGAPDEQFF